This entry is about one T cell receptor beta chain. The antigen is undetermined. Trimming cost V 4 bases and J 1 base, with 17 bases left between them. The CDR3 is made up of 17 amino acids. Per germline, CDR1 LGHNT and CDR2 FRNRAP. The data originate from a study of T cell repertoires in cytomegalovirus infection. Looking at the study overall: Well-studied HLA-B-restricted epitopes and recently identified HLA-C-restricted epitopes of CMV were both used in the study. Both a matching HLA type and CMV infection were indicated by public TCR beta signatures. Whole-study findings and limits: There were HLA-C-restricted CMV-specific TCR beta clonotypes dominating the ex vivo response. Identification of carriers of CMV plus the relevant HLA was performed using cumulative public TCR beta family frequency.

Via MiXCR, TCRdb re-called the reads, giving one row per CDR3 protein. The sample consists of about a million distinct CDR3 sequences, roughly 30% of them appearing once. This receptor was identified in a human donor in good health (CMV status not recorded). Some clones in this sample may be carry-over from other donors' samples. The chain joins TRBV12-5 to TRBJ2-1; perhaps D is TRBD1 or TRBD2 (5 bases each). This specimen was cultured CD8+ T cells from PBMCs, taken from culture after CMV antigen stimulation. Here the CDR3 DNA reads TGTGCTAGTGGTTCTACTTCCGGGACCTTTTCCTACAATGAGCAGTTCTTC. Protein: CASGSTSGTFSYNEQFF.